The table lists the clone carrying this T cell receptor (beta chain) with a few counts. The antigen is undetermined. This CDR3 contains 14 residues. Trimming shortened V by 5 bases and J by 2 bases, and 15 bases separated the two germline ends. Looked up from germline, CDR1 is DFQATT and CDR2 is SNEGSKA (reference sequence). This sample is part of a study of T-cell reconstitution after alpha-beta-depleted transplantation in children. Study results and limitations: Surviving thymic progenitors and recipient T cells were the source of high TCRbeta diversity at day 60 in some patients. Alpha-beta T cells about two months after transplant reportedly derived from several hundred expanded graft clones. T-cell numbers and diversity one year post-transplant derived largely from freshly generated T cells.

Molecular barcoding with unique molecular identifiers was used for the TCRbeta library. One entry per CDR3 protein results from TCRdb running MiXCR on the PCR reads. The sample records about 600,000 distinct CDR3 sequences, roughly 13% being singletons. The sequencing here drew on PBMCs, mostly from graft donor cells, taken 360 days after TCRalphabeta/CD19-depleted stem cell transplant. The sequence came from a male patient between 10 and 17 years old who had a stem cell transplant for acute myeloid leukemia, so the T cells may come from the graft donor. The chain links TRBV20-1 to TRBJ2-5; the D is unclear. The CDR3: CSAPFWDRQETQYF. CDR3 DNA: TGCAGTGCTCCCTTCTGGGATCGACAAGAGACCCAGTACTTC.